This T cell receptor beta chain is from a study of T cell changes during pregnancy in multiple sclerosis. Assay used: immunoSEQ multiplex PCR; TCRdb lists only in-frame clones, some missing. Here the sample spans fewer than 20,000 clones, 70% to 90% being singletons. This clone appeared a single time. This CDR3 has 13 residues. CDR1 is MNHEY and CDR2 is SVGAGI in the germline V gene. V was cut by 8 bases and J by 4 bases, with 14 bases left in between. The starting material was CD8+ T cells from peripheral blood mononuclear cells, obtained after pregnancy. The TCR originated in a female donor with multiple sclerosis, enrolled in a pregnancy study. J is TRBJ1-1 and V is TRBV6-5, with D unresolved. The CDR3 bases are TGTGCCAGCCAGGAGGGTCGTGTCACTGAAGCTTTCTTT. The encoded protein is CASQEGRVTEAFF.